This TCR beta chain was documented in a study of cytomegalovirus exposure and HLA in healthy donors. On the study more broadly: In a previous analysis, around 120 million unique TCR beta sequences were found from 170 million or so T cells.

Findings of the study overall: In an earlier analysis, about 87% or about 30%: the productive usage of most TCR beta V segments.

The PCR ran on 60 Vbeta and 13 Jbeta primers. Method: immunoSEQ multiplex PCR; TCRdb's copy keeps in-frame clones and lacks some. The sample includes fewer than 130,000 clones, 79% of them seen just once. Only one count was recorded for this clone. The antigen remains unidentified. The sample comprised PBMCs. This TCR was recovered from a woman aged 40 to 49 in good health and CMV-seronegative.

The CDR3 sequence is CASSRQGVSTGELFF. For the CDR3, the DNA is TGTGCCAGCTCGCGCCAGGGGGTATCGACCGGGGAGCTGTTTTTT. The chain joins TRBV2 to TRBJ2-2, with 7 bases fitting TRBD1. Germline CDR1 is SNHLY and CDR2 is FYNNEI. Trimming cost V 8 bases and J 5 bases; bases outside gene matches: 11. This CDR3 comprises 15 residues.